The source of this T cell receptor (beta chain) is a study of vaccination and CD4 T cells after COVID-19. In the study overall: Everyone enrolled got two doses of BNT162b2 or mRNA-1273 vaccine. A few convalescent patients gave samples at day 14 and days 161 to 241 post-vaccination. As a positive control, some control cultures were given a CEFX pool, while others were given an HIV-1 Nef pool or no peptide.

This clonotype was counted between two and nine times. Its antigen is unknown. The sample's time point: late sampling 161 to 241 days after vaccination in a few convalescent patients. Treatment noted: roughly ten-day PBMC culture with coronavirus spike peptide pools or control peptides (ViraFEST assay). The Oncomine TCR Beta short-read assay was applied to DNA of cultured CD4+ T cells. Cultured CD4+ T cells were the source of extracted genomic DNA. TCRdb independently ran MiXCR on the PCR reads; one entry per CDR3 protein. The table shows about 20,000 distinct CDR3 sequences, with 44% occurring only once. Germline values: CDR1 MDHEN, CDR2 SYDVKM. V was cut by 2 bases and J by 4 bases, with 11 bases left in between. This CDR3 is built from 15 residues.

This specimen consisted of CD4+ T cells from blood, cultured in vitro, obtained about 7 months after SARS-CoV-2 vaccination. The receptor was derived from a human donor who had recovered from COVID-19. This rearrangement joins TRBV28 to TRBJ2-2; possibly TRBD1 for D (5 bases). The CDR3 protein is CASSLAGLGTGELFF. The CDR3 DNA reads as TGTGCCAGCAGTTTAGCAGGGCTCGGCACCGGGGAGCTGTTTTTT.